Below are 32 T cell receptor beta chains sequenced from a single sample in a study of blood T cell repertoires in COVID-19. Method: immunoSEQ multiplex PCR; TCRdb's copy keeps in-frame clones and lacks some. Among 200,000 to 250,000 clones listed, under 90% were seen once. The sequenced sample was PBMCs or T cells enriched from blood (not recorded which). These receptors came from a woman aged 45-65 years who had been exposed to COVID-19.

This clone was seen only once. The rearrangement links TRBV6-2 or TRBV6-3 to TRBJ2-5, with D tentatively TRBD2 (6 bases). The V gene's germline CDR1 is MNHEY and CDR2 SVGEGT. The CDR3 length is 15 residues. V was shortened by 2 bases and J by 2 bases, with 12 bases between the two germline ends. The CDR3 DNA follows: TGTGCCAGCAGTTACGGAGCGGGCGTACAAGAGACCCAGTACTTC. This gives the protein CASSYGAGVQETQYF.

J is TRBJ1-2 and V is TRBV9; D might be TRBD1 (6 bases). The CDR3 has 17 amino acids. Germline CDR1 is SGDLS and CDR2 is YYNGEE. V dropped 0 bases and J dropped 0 bases, with 15 bases sitting between them. The CDR3 DNA reads TGTGCCAGCAGCGTAGTCGGGGGGCGACCCGCTAACTATGGCTACACCTTC. This translates into CASSVVGGRPANYGYTF.

The chain has TRBV12-3 or TRBV12-4 and TRBJ1-1; 8 nucleotides line up with TRBD1. Losses at the gene ends were 5 bases for V and 4 bases for J; bases not matched to a gene: 3. The CDR3 extends over 13 amino acids. CDR3 sequence (DNA): TGTGCCAGCAGTACCACAGGGGGCACTGAAGCTTTCTTT. Amino acids: CASSTTGGTEAFF.

The V gene is TRBV18, the J gene TRBJ1-4; D remains ambiguous. The CDR3 runs to 16 residues. With 3 bases removed from V and 1 base from J, the gap between germline ends came to 12 bases. Germline V CDR1 and CDR2: KGHSH, LQKENI. CDR3 loop: CASSPRTGGTNEKLFF. In DNA, the CDR3 is TGTGCCAGCTCACCGCGGACTGGTGGAACTAATGAAAAACTGTTTTTT.

V is TRBV9 and J is TRBJ2-1; 9 nucleotides match TRBD2. Germline V gene lookup returns CDR1 SGDLS and CDR2 YYNGEE. After removal of 1 base from V and 7 bases from J, the junction contained 9 bases not matched to a gene. The CDR3 consists of 16 residues. CDR3 sequence: CASSVSGGGASNEQFF. The CDR3 DNA sequence: TGTGCCAGCAGCGTATCGGGCGGGGGGGCTTCGAATGAGCAGTTCTTC.

This chain uses TRBV6-2 or TRBV6-3 with TRBJ1-1, with a weak D call TRBD1 (5 bases). This CDR3 contains 15 residues. Germline values: CDR1 MNHEY, CDR2 SVGEGT. Trimming shortened V by 2 bases and J by 7 bases, and 17 bases separated the two germline ends. The CDR3: CASSYAGGTPGEAFF. For the CDR3, the DNA is TGTGCCAGCAGTTACGCAGGAGGGACCCCCGGTGAAGCTTTCTTT.

This clone appeared a single time. V gene TRBV6-1 combines with J gene TRBJ2-1; 13 nucleotides match TRBD2. V trimming: 5 bases; J trimming: 6 bases; junction bases outside the gene matches: 10. CDR3 length: 17 amino acids. Germline-derived CDR1 and CDR2 are MNHNS and SASEGT. The CDR3 sequence: CASSKGLAGAPSNEQFF. In DNA, the CDR3 is TGTGCCAGCAGTAAAGGACTAGCGGGGGCCCCTAGCAATGAGCAGTTCTTC.

There are a few counts of this clone. The rearrangement links TRBV14 to TRBJ2-1, with 10 bases aligning to TRBD1. The CDR3 contains 15 residues. V gave up 8 bases and J gave up 6 bases; unmatched junction bases: 10. Germline assignment: CDR1 SGHDN and CDR2 FVKESK. The CDR3 loop reads CASAPGDRGSNEQFF. The CDR3 DNA reads TGTGCCAGCGCACCGGGGGACAGGGGCTCCAATGAGCAGTTCTTC.

V is TRBV18 and J is TRBJ1-4; weak D call: TRBD1 (6 bases). The V end lost 3 bases, the J end lost 3 bases, and 8 bases lay between the germline ends. This CDR3 has 14 amino acids. The germline CDR1 and CDR2 sequences are KGHSH and LQKENI. As DNA, the CDR3 is TGTGCCAGCTCACCGGGACACGCTAATGAAAAACTGTTTTTT. Its protein product is CASSPGHANEKLFF.

Remarks on this clone: This sample includes further DNA sequences coding for the same CDR3. The J gene is TRBJ2-7, the V gene TRBV27; the D gene is possibly TRBD2 (7 bases). This CDR3 has 14 residues. Germline V gene sequence: CDR1 MNHEY, CDR2 SMNVEV (reference sequence). V lost 0 bases and J 4 bases, leaving 10 bases between the germline ends. The CDR3 region has the DNA TGTGCCAGCAGTTTATCGAAGGGGGGGTACGAGCAGTACTTC. This sequence encodes CASSLSKGGYEQYF.

The CDR3 DNA reads TGTGCCAGCAGTGATAGAGGAGGGGCTGAAGCTTTCTTT. This encodes CASSDRGGAEAFF. The chain combines TRBV2 with TRBJ1-1; D may be TRBD1 (5 bases). Between the trimmed V and J ends, which lost 3 bases and 6 bases, there was a span of 11 bases. This CDR3 is 13 amino acids long. CDR1 and CDR2 (germline): SNHLY, FYNNEI.

The genes are TRBV19 and TRBJ1-1, with 8 bases aligning to TRBD1. CDR1 LNHDA and CDR2 SQIVND come from the germline V gene (reference sequence). The CDR3 has 13 residues. V trimming: 5 bases; J trimming: 4 bases; junction bases outside the gene matches: 3. The CDR3 region is CASSYDRGTEAFF. In DNA form, the CDR3 reads TGTGCCAGTAGTTACGACAGGGGCACTGAAGCTTTCTTT.

CDR3 bases: TGTGCCAGCAGCCAGCTGCCGGGACTAGCGGGGGGAATAGATACGCAGTATTTT. Protein: CASSQLPGLAGGIDTQYF. The gene calls are TRBV3-1 (or the pseudogene TRBV3-2) and TRBJ2-3; TRBD2 agrees at 15 bases. The V segment lost 3 bases and the J segment 5 bases; nucleotides outside the gene matches: 9. Germline V lookup: CDR1 LGHDT, CDR2 YNNKEL (reference sequence). This CDR3 is 18 amino acids long.

The V call is TRBV6-5, the J call TRBJ1-1, with a weak D call TRBD1 (6 bases). This CDR3 region has 13 residues. Per the germline V gene, CDR1 is MNHEY and CDR2 is SVGAGI. V was clipped by 6 bases and J by 3 bases, with 11 bases between them. In DNA, the CDR3 is TGTGCCAGCAGGTGGGGGCGGTACACTGAAGCTTTCTTT. Translating gives CASRWGRYTEAFF.

The chain joins TRBV6-5 to TRBJ2-7; 7 positions agree with TRBD2. The CDR3 runs 15 residues. The V and J ends lost 6 bases and 2 bases, in that order; junction bases with no gene match: 10. Germline assignment: CDR1 MNHEY and CDR2 SVGAGI. The CDR3 loop reads CASSSTSGLAYEQYF. The CDR3 coding sequence is TGTGCCAGCAGCAGCACAAGCGGACTAGCCTACGAGCAGTACTTC.

This chain links TRBV27 with TRBJ1-1; possibly TRBD1 for D (6 bases). The CDR3 runs to 12 residues. Deletions cut 9 bases from V and 5 bases from J, with 13 bases between. Germline V gene data show CDR1 as MNHEY and CDR2 as SMNVEV (reference sequence). The CDR3 loop reads CASGQFATEAFF. CDR3 bases: TGTGCCAGTGGACAGTTCGCAACTGAAGCTTTCTTT.

The chain carries TRBV5-1 and TRBJ1-2, with 7 nucleotides matching TRBD1. Losses at the gene ends were 4 bases for V and 2 bases for J; bases not matched to a gene: 8. This CDR3 has 15 residues. The germline V gene has CDR1 SGHRS and CDR2 YFSETQ. The CDR3 DNA follows: TGCGCCAGCAGCCTGTTCGGGGGACAGAACTATGGCTACACCTTC. Protein: CASSLFGGQNYGYTF.

The chain couples TRBV18 to TRBJ1-2, with D possibly being TRBD1 (6 bases). Per germline, CDR1 KGHSH and CDR2 LQKENI. CDR3 length equals 13 residues. V lost 3 bases to trimming and J lost 4 bases, with 9 bases between them. The CDR3 DNA is TGTGCCAGCTCACCGAGGGACATCTATGGCTACACCTTC. This translates into CASSPRDIYGYTF.

J is TRBJ1-2 and V is TRBV12-3 or TRBV12-4, with 7 positions matching TRBD1. J gave up 2 bases and V 5 bases, and 2 bases lay outside the gene matches. CDR3 length: 13 residues. CDR3 DNA: TGTGCCAGCAGTCAACAGGGGAACTATGGCTACACCTTC. Protein product: CASSQQGNYGYTF.

This chain connects TRBV2 to TRBJ1-2; the match to TRBD1 covers 7 bases. The CDR3 loop spans 17 amino acids. Looked up from germline, CDR1 is SNHLY and CDR2 is FYNNEI. Trimming cost V 6 bases and J 1 base; bases outside gene matches: 14. In DNA, the CDR3 is TGTGCCAGCAGGCGAGCCGAAGGGGGCCGGGATAACTATGGCTACACCTTC. Its protein is CASRRAEGGRDNYGYTF.

This clone was detected once. The V gene is TRBV5-4, the J gene TRBJ2-5; D possibly corresponds to TRBD2 (6 bases). This CDR3 is built from 13 residues. Germline CDR1 is SGHNT and CDR2 is YYREEE (reference sequence). The germline V and J ends were trimmed by 6 bases and 2 bases, with 11 bases remaining between them. This CDR3 is CASTLAEQETQYF. The CDR3 DNA is TGTGCCAGCACCTTAGCGGAACAAGAGACCCAGTACTTC.

V is TRBV6-4 and J is TRBJ2-1; 9 positions agree with TRBD2. The ends lost 4 bases at V and 0 bases at J; junction bases unmatched: 4. The length of the CDR3 is 16 residues. CDR1 and CDR2 (germline): MRHNA, SNTAGT. CDR3 nucleotides: TGTGCCAGCAGTGTCTCTAGCGGGGACTCCTACAATGAGCAGTTCTTC. Protein product: CASSVSSGDSYNEQFF.

The chain employs TRBV5-4 and TRBJ1-5; maybe TRBD1 (5 bases). Germline CDR1 and CDR2: SGHNT and YYREEE (reference sequence). The CDR3 covers 13 residues. Deletions cut 0 bases from V and 7 bases from J, with 8 bases between. As DNA, the CDR3 is TGTGCCAGCAGCTTGGGGGGCCAGCAGCCCCAGCATTTT. It is translated as CASSLGGQQPQHF.

This clone has only a few counts. The chain is built from TRBV4-2 and TRBJ2-2, with 11 bases aligning to TRBD2. This CDR3 contains 19 residues. Germline V gene sequence: CDR1 LGHNA, CDR2 YNFKEQ. Trimming removed 1 base from V and 1 base from J; junction bases left unmatched: 8. The CDR3 region is CASSQGEASGGLNTGELFF. CDR3 coding DNA: TGTGCCAGCAGCCAAGGTGAGGCTAGCGGGGGGCTGAACACCGGGGAGCTGTTTTTT.

This clone was seen only a few times. The chain carries TRBV6-5 and TRBJ2-2; D gene unclear. V was shortened by 6 bases and J by 1 base, with 6 bases between the two germline ends. Germline-derived CDR1 and CDR2 are MNHEY and SVGAGI. This CDR3 spans 13 amino acids. In nucleotides, the CDR3 is TGTGCCAGCAGCGACAAGAACACCGGGGAGCTGTTTTTT. This encodes CASSDKNTGELFF.

This clone was detected once. The chain couples TRBV9 to TRBJ1-6; a possible D gene is TRBD1 (6 bases). CDR1 SGDLS and CDR2 YYNGEE come from the germline V gene. The CDR3 loop spans 13 amino acids. Trimming pared 3 bases from V and 10 bases from J, leaving 11 bases between. CDR3 residues: CASSARQASPLHF. CDR3 DNA sequence: TGTGCCAGCAGCGCTCGACAGGCCTCACCCCTCCACTTT.

The rearrangement uses TRBV7-2 and TRBJ1-2; D ambiguous. CDR1 is SGHTA and CDR2 is FQGNSA in the germline V gene. Trimming took off 1 base at V and 0 bases at J, with 12 bases between the two ends. The CDR3 sequence is 16 residues long. CDR3: CASSLGRGGANYGYTF. CDR3 bases: TGTGCCAGCAGCTTAGGCAGAGGCGGAGCTAACTATGGCTACACCTTC. Full variable domain (missing parts from reference TRBV7-2 and TRBJ1-2): GAGVSQSPSNKVTEKGKDVELRCDPISGHTALYWYRQSLGQGLEFLIYFQGNSAPDKSGLPSDRFSAERTGGSVSTLTIQRTQQEDSAVYLCASSLGRGGANYGYTFGSGTRLTVV.

This clone was detected once. The CDR3 sequence: CATSSPRGTEAFF. CDR3 in DNA: TGTGCCACCAGCAGTCCCCGGGGCACTGAAGCTTTCTTT. The V gene is TRBV15, the J gene TRBJ1-1; D is ambiguous. Germline V gene data show CDR1 as LNHNV and CDR2 as YYDKDF (reference sequence). Trimming removed 3 bases at V and 4 bases at J, with 9 bases between. The CDR3 runs to 13 residues. Drawing the rest from reference TRBV15 and TRBJ1-1, the complete variable domain is DAMVIQNPRYQVTQFGKPVTLSCSQTLNHNVMYWYQQKSSQAPKLLFHYYDKDFNNEADTPDNFQSRRPNTSFCFLDIRSPGLGDTAMYLCATSSPRGTEAFFGQGTRLTVV.

This clone was counted ten times or more. The gene calls are TRBV6-6 and TRBJ1-2; TRBD1 matches at 7 bases. V was clipped by 2 bases and J by 5 bases; unmatched bases: 2. This CDR3 has 13 residues. Per germline, CDR1 MNHNY and CDR2 SVGAGI (reference sequence). The CDR3 DNA follows: TGTGCCAGCAGTTACCTACAGGGGTATGGCTACACCTTC. Protein sequence: CASSYLQGYGYTF.

This rearrangement joins TRBV5-6 to TRBJ1-5; D perhaps matches TRBD1 (6 bases). In germline, CDR1 is SGHDT, CDR2 YYEEEE. The CDR3 totals 16 residues. Trimming left V 1 base short and J 0 bases short, with 11 bases between. CDR3 in DNA: TGTGCCAGCAGCTTGACAGGGTTCAATAGCAATCAGCCCCAGCATTTT. Amino acids: CASSLTGFNSNQPQHF.

V is TRBV10-3 and J is TRBJ2-1; 9 positions agree with TRBD2. CDR3 length: 13 amino acids. With 8 bases clipped from V and 9 bases from J, the junction kept 8 bases outside the gene matches. The germline gives CDR1 ENHRY, CDR2 SYGVKD. The CDR3 is CAIGTSQGGEQFF. Here the CDR3 DNA reads TGTGCCATCGGGACTAGCCAGGGAGGTGAGCAGTTCTTC.

The chain joins TRBV20-1 to TRBJ2-7; D is perhaps TRBD1 (6 bases). There are 10 residues in the CDR3. V was shortened by 7 bases and J by 3 bases, with 7 bases between the two germline ends. Germline CDR1 DFQATT, CDR2 SNEGSKA (reference sequence). This chain's CDR3 is CSGQDYEQYF. In DNA form, the CDR3 reads TGCAGTGGACAGGACTACGAGCAGTACTTC.